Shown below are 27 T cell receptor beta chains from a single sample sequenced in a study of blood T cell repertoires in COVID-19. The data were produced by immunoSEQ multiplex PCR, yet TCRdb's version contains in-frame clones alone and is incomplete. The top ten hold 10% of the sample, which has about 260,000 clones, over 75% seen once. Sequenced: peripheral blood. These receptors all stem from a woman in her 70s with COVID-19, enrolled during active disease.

In DNA form, the CDR3 reads TGTGCCAGCAGCTTAGGACTGAGACAGGGGGGGGAAAAACTGTTTTTT. Protein: CASSLGLRQGGEKLFF. The rearrangement joins TRBV7-2 to TRBJ1-4; 9 nucleotides agree with TRBD1. Trimming removed 1 base from V and 8 bases from J; junction bases left unmatched: 8. The CDR3 consists of 16 residues. Per the germline V gene, CDR1 is SGHTA and CDR2 is FQGNSA.

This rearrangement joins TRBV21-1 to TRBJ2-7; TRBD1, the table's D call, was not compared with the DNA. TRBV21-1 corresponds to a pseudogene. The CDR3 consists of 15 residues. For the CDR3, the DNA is TGTGCCAGCAGCAAAGATCCGGGGACAAACTACGAGCAGTACTTC. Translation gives CASSKDPGTNYEQYF.

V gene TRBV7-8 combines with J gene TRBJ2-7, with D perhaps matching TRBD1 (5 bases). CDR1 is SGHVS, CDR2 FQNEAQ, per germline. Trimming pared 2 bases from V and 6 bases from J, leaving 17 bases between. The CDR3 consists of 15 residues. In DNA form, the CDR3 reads TGTGCCAGCAGCTTATTGCTAGGGGCTGGTCGCGAGCAGTACTTC. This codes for CASSLLLGAGREQYF.

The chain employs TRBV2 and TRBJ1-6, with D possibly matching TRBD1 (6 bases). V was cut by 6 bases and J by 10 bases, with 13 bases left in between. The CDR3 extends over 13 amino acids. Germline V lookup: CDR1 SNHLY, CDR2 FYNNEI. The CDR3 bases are TGTGCCAGCAGGGGGGACATCGAATCACCCCTCCACTTT. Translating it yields CASRGDIESPLHF. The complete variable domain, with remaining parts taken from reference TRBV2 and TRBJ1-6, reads EPEVTQTPSHQVTQMGQEVILRCVPISNHLYFYWYRQILGQKVEFLVSFYNNEISEKSEIFDDQFSVERPDGSNFTLKIRSTKLEDSAMYFCASRGDIESPLHFGNGTRLTVT.

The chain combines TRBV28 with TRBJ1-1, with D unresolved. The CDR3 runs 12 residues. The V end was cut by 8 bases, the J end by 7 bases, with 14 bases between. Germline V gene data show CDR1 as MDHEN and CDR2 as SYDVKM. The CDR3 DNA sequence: TGTGCCAGCTGGGAGAACACTGATGAAGCTTTCTTT. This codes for CASWENTDEAFF.

The CDR3 DNA sequence: TGCGCCAGCAGCCTGACTAGTGGCACCGGGGAGCTGTTTTTT. Encoded protein: CASSLTSGTGELFF. The chain is built from TRBV5-1 and TRBJ2-2; D perhaps matches TRBD2 (6 bases). The germline V gene encodes CDR1 SGHRS and CDR2 YFSETQ. V shed 4 bases and J shed 4 bases, with 11 bases lying between them. The CDR3 covers 14 residues.

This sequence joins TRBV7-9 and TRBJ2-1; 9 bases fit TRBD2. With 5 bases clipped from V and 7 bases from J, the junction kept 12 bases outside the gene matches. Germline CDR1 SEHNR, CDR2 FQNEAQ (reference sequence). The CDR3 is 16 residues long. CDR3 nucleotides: TGTGCCAGCAGCCCCCCCCCGGGGCTAGCGGGAAATGAGCAGTTCTTC. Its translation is CASSPPPGLAGNEQFF.

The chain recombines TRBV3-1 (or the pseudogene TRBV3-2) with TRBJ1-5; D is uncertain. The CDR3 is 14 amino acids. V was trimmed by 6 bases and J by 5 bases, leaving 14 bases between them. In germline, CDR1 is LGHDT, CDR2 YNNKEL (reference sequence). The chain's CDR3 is CASRQSGLHQPQHF. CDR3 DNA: TGTGCCAGCAGGCAGTCCGGACTACATCAGCCCCAGCATTTT.

The CDR3 nucleotides read TGTGCCAGCAGCACAGGGGTTTTGGGGGAGCAGTACTTC. Its translation: CASSTGVLGEQYF. The chain links TRBV7-8 to TRBJ2-7; TRBD1 aligns across 7 bases. The CDR3 spans 13 residues. With 5 bases clipped from V and 7 bases from J, the junction kept 8 bases outside the gene matches. Germline V gives CDR1 SGHVS, CDR2 FQNEAQ.

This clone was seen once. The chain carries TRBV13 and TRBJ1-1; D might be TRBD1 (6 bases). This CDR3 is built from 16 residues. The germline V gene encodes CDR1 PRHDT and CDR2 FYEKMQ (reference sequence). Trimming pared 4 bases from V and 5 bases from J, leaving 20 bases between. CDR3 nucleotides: TGTGCCAGCAGCTCCCTGCCTGGGGGCAGCAGAACTGAAGCTTTCTTT. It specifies CASSSLPGGSRTEAFF.

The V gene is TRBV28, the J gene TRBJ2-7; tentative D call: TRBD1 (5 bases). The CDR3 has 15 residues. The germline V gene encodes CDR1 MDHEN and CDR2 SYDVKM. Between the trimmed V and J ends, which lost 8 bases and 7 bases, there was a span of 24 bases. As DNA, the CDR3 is TGTGCCAGCCATTTCCGTCGGATCTCGAAGGGGGAGCAGTACTTC. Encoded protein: CASHFRRISKGEQYF.

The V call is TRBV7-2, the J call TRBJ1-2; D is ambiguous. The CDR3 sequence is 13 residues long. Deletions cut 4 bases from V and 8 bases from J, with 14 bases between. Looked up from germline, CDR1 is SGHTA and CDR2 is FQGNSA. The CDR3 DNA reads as TGTGCCAGCAGCTCCAGACACGGCTCAGGCTACACCTTC. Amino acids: CASSSRHGSGYTF.

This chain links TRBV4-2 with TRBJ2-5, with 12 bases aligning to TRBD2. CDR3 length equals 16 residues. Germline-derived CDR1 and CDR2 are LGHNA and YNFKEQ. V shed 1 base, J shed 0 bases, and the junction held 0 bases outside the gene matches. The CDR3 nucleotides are TGTGCCAGCAGCCAAGGGACTAGCGGGAACCAAGAGACCCAGTACTTC. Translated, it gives CASSQGTSGNQETQYF.

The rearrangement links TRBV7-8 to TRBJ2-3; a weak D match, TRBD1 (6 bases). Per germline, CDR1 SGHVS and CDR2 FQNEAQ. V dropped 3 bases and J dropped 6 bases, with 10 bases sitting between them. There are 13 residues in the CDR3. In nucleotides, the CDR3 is TGTGCCAGCAGCTTGGGGGCTCTGGATACGCAGTATTTT. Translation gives CASSLGALDTQYF.

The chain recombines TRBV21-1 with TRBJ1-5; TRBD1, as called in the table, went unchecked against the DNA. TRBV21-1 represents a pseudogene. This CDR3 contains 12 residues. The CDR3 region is CASSQFNQPQHF. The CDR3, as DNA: TGTGCCAGCAGTCAGTTTAATCAGCCCCAGCATTTT.

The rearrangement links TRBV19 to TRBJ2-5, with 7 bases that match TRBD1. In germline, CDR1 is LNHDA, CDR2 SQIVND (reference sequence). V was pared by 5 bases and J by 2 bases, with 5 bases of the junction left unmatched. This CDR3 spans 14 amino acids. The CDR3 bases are TGTGCCAGTAGTTTGGGGACAGCTCAAGAGACCCAGTACTTC. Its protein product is CASSLGTAQETQYF.

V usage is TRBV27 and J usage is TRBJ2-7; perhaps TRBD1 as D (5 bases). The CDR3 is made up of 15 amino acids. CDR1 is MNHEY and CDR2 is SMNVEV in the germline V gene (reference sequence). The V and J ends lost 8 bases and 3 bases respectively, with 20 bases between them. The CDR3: CASSSSTASYYEQYF. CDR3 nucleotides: TGTGCCAGCTCGTCCTCGACAGCCTCCTACTACGAGCAGTACTTC.

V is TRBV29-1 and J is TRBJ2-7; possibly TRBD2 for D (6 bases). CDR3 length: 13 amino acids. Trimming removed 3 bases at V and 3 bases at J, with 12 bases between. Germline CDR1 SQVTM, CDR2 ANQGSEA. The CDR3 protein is CSVEIADYYEQYF. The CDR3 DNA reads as TGCAGCGTTGAGATAGCGGATTACTACGAGCAGTACTTC.

CDR3 region: CAGGEEYNEQFF. DNA for the CDR3: TGTGCCGGGGGGGAGGAATACAATGAGCAGTTCTTC. The rearrangement joins TRBV30 to TRBJ2-1; 7 bases line up with TRBD2. Germline V gives CDR1 GTSNPN, CDR2 SVGIG (reference sequence). This CDR3 is built from 12 residues. Trimming removed 8 bases from V and 4 bases from J; junction bases left unmatched: 5.

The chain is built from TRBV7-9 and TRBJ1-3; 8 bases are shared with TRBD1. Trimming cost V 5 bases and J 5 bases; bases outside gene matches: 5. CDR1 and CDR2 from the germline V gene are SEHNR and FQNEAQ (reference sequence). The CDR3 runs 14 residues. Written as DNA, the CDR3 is TGTGCCAGCAGCCCAGGGGGCGATCGAAACACCATATATTTT. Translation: CASSPGGDRNTIYF. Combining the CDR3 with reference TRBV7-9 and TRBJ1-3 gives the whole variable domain DTGVSQNPRHKITKRGQNVTFRCDPISEHNRLYWYRQTLGQGPEFLTYFQNEAQLEKSRLLSDRFSAERPKGSFSTLEIQRTEQGDSAMYLCASSPGGDRNTIYFGEGSWLTVV.

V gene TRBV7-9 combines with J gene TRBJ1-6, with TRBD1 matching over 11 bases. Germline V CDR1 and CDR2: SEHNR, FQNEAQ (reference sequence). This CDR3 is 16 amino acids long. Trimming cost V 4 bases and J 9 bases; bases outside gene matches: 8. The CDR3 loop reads CASSSSDRGLTSPLHF. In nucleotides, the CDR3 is TGTGCCAGCAGCTCATCGGACAGGGGGCTCACTTCACCCCTCCACTTT. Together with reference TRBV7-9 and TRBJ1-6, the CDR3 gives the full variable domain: DTGVSQNPRHKITKRGQNVTFRCDPISEHNRLYWYRQTLGQGPEFLTYFQNEAQLEKSRLLSDRFSAERPKGSFSTLEIQRTEQGDSAMYLCASSSSDRGLTSPLHFGNGTRLTVT.

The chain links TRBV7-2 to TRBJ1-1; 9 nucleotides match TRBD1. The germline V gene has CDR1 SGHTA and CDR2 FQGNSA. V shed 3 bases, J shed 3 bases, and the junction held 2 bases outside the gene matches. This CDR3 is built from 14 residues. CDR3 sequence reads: CASSLDRGHTEAFF. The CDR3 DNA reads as TGTGCCAGCAGCTTGGACAGGGGCCACACTGAAGCTTTCTTT.

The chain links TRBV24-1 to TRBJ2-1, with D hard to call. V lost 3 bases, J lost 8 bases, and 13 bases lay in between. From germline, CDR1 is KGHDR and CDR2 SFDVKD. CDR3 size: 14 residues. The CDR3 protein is CATSDPVGLDEQFF. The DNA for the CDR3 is TGTGCCACCAGTGATCCCGTGGGCCTGGATGAGCAGTTCTTC.

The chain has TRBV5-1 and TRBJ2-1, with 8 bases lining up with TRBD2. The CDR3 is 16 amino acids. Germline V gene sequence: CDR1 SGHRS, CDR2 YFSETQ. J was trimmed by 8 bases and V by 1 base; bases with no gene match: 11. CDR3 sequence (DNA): TGCGCCAGCAGCTTGCTGGGACTAGACCTTTCGGATGAGCAGTTCTTC. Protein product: CASSLLGLDLSDEQFF.

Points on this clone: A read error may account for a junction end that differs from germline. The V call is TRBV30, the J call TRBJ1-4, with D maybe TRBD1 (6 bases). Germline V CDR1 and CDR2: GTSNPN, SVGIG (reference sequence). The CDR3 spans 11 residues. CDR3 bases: TGTGCCTGGGCGGTTTTCCGGACAGTCGGTTTT. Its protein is CAWAVFRTVGF.

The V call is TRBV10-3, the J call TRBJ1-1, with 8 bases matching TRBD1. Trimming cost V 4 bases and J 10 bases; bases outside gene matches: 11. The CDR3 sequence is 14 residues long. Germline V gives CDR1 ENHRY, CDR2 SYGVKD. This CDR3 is CAISGPRTGSGAFF. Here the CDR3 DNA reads TGTGCCATCAGTGGACCTCGGACAGGGAGCGGAGCTTTCTTT.

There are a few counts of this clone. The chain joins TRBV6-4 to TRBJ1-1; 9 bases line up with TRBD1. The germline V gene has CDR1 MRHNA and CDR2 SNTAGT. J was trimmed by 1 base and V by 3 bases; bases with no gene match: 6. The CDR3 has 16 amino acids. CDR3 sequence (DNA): TGTGCCAGCAGTGAACGGGGGGACAGGGCGAACACTGAAGCTTTCTTT. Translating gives CASSERGDRANTEAFF.